This T cell receptor beta chain was captured by sequencing in a study of tumor-infiltrating lymphocytes in primary liver carcinoma. Unsorted whole blood served as the source of blood RNA, and germline DNA was extracted as well. At sampling, these chronic HBV carriers had received no treatment. Germline values: CDR1 SNHLY, CDR2 FYNNEI. The trim removed 4 bases at V and 0 bases at J, leaving 6 bases unmatched. The CDR3 is made up of 15 amino acids. Constant-region priming of around 500 ng total RNA yielded TCR beta cDNA. For TCR beta, libraries were produced by three nested multiplex PCR rounds using slightly modified ARM-PCR. A C-beta reverse primer and TRBV1-TRBV30 forward primers served in each of the first two PCR rounds, at ten to eleven cycles apiece. TCRdb passed the multiplex PCR reads through MiXCR, listing each CDR3 protein once. The sample carries under 200,000 distinct CDR3 sequences, less than 75% recorded once.

Sequences were obtained from peripheral blood. The clonotype was recovered from a woman aged 55-69 years with primary liver carcinoma and hepatitis B virus infection. This rearrangement joins TRBV2 to TRBJ2-7; TRBD2 agrees at 7 bases. CDR3 DNA: TGTGCCAGCAGTGTAGGCGGGAGTCGCTCCTACGAGCAGTACTTC. Residues: CASSVGGSRSYEQYF.